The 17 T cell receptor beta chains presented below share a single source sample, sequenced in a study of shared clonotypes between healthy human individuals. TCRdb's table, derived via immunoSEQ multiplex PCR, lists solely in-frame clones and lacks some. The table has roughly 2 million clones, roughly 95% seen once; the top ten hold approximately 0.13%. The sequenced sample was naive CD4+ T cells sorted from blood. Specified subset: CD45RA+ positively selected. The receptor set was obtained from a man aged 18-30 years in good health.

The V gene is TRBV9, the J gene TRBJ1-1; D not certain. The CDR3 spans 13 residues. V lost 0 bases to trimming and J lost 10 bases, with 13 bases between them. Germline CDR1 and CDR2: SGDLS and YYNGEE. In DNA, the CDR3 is TGTGCCAGCAGCGTAGAATCCGGGGAGGGAGCTTTCTTT. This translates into CASSVESGEGAFF.

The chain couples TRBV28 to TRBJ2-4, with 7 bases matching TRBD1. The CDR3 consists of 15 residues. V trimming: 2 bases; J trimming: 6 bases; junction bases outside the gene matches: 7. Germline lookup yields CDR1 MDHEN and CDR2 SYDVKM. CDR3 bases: TGTGCCAGCAGTTTAGAAGACAGGGACCTAAACATTCAGTACTTC. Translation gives CASSLEDRDLNIQYF.

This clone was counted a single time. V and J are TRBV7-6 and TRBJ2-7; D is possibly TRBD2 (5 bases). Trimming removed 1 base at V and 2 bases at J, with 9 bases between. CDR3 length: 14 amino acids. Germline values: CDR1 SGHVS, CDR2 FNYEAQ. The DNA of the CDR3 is TGTGCCAGCAGCTTAGATCGAGGGACCTACGAGCAGTACTTC. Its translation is CASSLDRGTYEQYF.

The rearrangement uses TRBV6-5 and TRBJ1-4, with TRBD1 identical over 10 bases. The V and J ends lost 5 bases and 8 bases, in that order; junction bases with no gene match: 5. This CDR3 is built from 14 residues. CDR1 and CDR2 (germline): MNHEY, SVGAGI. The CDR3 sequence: CASSRTGGIEKLFF. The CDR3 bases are TGTGCCAGCAGTAGGACAGGGGGTATCGAAAAACTGTTTTTT.

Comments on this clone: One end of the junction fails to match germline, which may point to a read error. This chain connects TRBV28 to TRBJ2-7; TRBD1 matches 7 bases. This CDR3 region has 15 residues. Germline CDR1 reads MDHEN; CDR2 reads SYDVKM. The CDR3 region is CASSGNRDRPYEQCF. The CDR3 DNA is TGTGCCAGCAGTGGAAACCGGGACAGACCCTACGAGCAGTGCTTC. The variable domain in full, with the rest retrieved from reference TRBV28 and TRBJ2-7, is DVKVTQSSRYLVKRTGEKVFLECVQDMDHENMFWYRQDPGLGLRLIYFSYDVKMKEKGDIPEGYSVSREKKERFSLILESASTNQTSMYLCASSGNRDRPYEQCFGPGTRLTVT.

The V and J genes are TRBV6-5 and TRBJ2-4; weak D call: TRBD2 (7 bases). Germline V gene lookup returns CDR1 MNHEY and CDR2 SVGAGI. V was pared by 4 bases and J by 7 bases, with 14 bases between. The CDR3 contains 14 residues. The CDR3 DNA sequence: TGTGCCAGCAGTTTCCTACAGGGAGGGAACATTCAGTACTTC. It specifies CASSFLQGGNIQYF.

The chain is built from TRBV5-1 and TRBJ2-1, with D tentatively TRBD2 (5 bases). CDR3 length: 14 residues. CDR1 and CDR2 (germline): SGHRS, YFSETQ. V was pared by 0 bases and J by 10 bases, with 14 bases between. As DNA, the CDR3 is TGCGCCAGCAGCTTGGCCGGTAGTACGGGGGAGCAGTTCTTC. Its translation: CASSLAGSTGEQFF.

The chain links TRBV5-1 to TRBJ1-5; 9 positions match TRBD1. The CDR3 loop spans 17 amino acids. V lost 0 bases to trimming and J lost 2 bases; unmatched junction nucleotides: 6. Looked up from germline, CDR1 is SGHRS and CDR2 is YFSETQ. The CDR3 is CASSLGTGEVGNQPQHF. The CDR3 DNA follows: TGCGCCAGCAGCTTGGGGACAGGGGAAGTAGGCAATCAGCCCCAGCATTTT. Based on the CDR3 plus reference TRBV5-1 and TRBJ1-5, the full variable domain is KAGVTQTPRYLIKTRGQQVTLSCSPISGHRSVSWYQQTPGQGLQFLFEYFSETQRNKGNFPGRFSGRQFSNSRSEMNVSTLELGDSALYLCASSLGTGEVGNQPQHFGDGTRLSIL.

The CDR3 loop is CASRAAGASETQYF. In DNA, the CDR3 is TGTGCCAGCAGAGCAGCGGGAGCCAGTGAGACCCAGTACTTC. The V gene is TRBV27, the J gene TRBJ2-5, with TRBD2 matching 8 bases. The V gene's germline CDR1 is MNHEY and CDR2 SMNVEV (reference sequence). V was clipped by 6 bases and J by 5 bases; unmatched bases: 8. CDR3 length equals 14 residues.

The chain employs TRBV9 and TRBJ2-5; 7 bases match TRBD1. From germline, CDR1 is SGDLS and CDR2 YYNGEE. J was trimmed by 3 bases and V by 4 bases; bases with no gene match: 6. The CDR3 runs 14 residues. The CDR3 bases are TGTGCCAGCAGCCTAAATACAGGGGAAGAGACCCAGTACTTC. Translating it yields CASSLNTGEETQYF. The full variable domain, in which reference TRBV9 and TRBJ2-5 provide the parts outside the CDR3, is DSGVTQTPKHLITATGQRVTLRCSPRSGDLSVYWYQQSLDQGLQFLIQYYNGEERAKGNILERFSAQQFPDLHSELNLSSLELGDSALYFCASSLNTGEETQYFGPGTRLLVL.

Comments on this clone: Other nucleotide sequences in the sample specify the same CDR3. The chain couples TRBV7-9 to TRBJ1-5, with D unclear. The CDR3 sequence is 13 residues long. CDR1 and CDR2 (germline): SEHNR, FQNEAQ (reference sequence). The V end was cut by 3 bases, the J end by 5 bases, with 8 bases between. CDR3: CASSFGGDQPQHF. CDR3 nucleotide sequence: TGTGCCAGCAGCTTCGGTGGGGATCAGCCCCAGCATTTT.

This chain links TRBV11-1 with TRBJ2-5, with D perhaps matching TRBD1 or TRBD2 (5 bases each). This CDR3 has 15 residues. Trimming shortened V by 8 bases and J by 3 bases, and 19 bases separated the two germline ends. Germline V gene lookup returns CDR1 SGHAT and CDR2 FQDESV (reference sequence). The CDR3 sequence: CASSHRGPWEETQYF. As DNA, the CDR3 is TGTGCCAGCTCTCATCGGGGACCCTGGGAAGAGACCCAGTACTTC.

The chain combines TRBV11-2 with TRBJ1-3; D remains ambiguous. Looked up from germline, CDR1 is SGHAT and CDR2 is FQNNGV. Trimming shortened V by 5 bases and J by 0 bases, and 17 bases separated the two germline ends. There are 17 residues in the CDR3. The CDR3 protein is CASSTRRELISGNTIYF. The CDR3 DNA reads TGTGCCAGCAGCACCCGAAGAGAACTTATCTCTGGAAACACCATATATTTT.

CDR3 sequence: CASSQEGNTGELFF. CDR3 sequence (DNA): TGTGCCAGCAGCCAGGAGGGGAACACCGGGGAGCTGTTTTTT. The gene calls are TRBV9 and TRBJ2-2; a possible D gene is TRBD2 (6 bases). The V and J ends lost 4 bases and 1 base respectively, with 8 bases between them. The CDR3 covers 14 residues. CDR1 SGDLS and CDR2 YYNGEE come from the germline V gene.

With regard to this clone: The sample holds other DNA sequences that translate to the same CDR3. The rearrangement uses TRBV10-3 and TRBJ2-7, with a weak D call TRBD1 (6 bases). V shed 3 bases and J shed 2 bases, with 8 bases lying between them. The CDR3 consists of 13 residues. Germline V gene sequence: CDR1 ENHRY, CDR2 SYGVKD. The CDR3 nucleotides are TGTGCCATCAGTGAACAGGGAGCCTACGAGCAGTACTTC. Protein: CAISEQGAYEQYF.

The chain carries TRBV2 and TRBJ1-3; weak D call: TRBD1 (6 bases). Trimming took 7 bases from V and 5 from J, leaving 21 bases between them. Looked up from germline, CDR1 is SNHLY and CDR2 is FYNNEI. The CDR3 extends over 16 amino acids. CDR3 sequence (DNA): TGTGCCAGCACCGTCGGACAGACCAGGTATAGAAACACCATATATTTT. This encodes CASTVGQTRYRNTIYF.

CDR3 amino acids: CASSAPGLAGGRQNNEQFF. CDR3 DNA sequence: TGTGCCAGCAGCGCACCGGGACTAGCGGGAGGCCGGCAGAACAATGAGCAGTTCTTC. This chain connects TRBV11-2 to TRBJ2-1, with 15 bases identical to TRBD2. Germline assignment: CDR1 SGHAT and CDR2 FQNNGV. The CDR3 spans 19 residues. J lost 5 bases, V lost 5 bases, and 13 bases had no gene match.